Below are 20 T cell receptor beta chains sequenced from a single sample in a study of neurological immune-mediated disorders. From the 5' RACE reads, TCRdb called clonotypes with MiXCR, one entry per CDR3 protein. The sample consists of approximately 52,000 distinct CDR3 sequences, about 3.5% of them appearing once. The sample consisted of PBMCs. Receptor source: a man aged 40-55 years with multiple sclerosis.

To note about this clonotype: A much more abundant neighbour one base away suggests this may be a read error. The rearrangement uses TRBV12-3 or TRBV12-4 and TRBJ2-3; D possibly corresponds to TRBD1 (5 bases). The CDR3 runs 14 residues. For the CDR3, the DNA is TGTCCCAGCAGGGAAGGGTCCCAGACAGATACGCAGTATTTT. It codes for CPSREGSQTDTQYF.

This clonotype has a handful of counts. One end of the junction is discordant with germline, which a read error may explain. The chain employs TRBV7-3 and TRBJ1-6; 9 bases map to TRBD1. Germline lookup yields CDR1 SGHTA and CDR2 FQGTGA. There are 16 residues in the CDR3. Here the CDR3 reads CASSFYWTGDNSPLNF. Here the CDR3 DNA reads TGTGCCAGCAGCTTCTATTGGACAGGGGATAATTCACCCCTCAACTTT.

This clonotype was counted a few times. The J gene is TRBJ2-2, the V gene TRBV9; D is uncertain. V was shortened by 0 bases and J by 5 bases, with 8 bases between the two germline ends. There are 14 residues in the CDR3. The germline CDR1 and CDR2 sequences are SGDLS and YYNGEE. The CDR3 nucleotides read TGTGCCAGCAGCGTAGCTGGCCGTACCGGGGAGCTGTTTTTT. Its protein is CASSVAGRTGELFF.

This clonotype was detected ten times or more. The chain links TRBV28 to TRBJ2-2; D is ambiguous. The CDR3 is 12 amino acids. Deletions cut 5 bases from V and 3 bases from J, with 4 bases between. Germline loops: CDR1 MDHEN, CDR2 SYDVKM. CDR3 bases: TGTGCCAGCAGTCCCCACACCGGGGAGCTGTTTTTT. Its protein is CASSPHTGELFF.

This clonotype was counted at least ten times. The chain joins TRBV29-1 to TRBJ2-5; D tentatively fits TRBD1 or TRBD2 (5 bases each). CDR3 size: 13 residues. Germline V gene sequence: CDR1 SQVTM, CDR2 ANQGSEA. Trimming removed 8 bases at V and 1 base at J, with 14 bases between. CDR3 sequence: CSSTGTVQETQYF. The CDR3, as DNA: TGCAGCTCAACCGGGACGGTCCAAGAGACCCAGTACTTC.

This clonotype has a count of ten or more. The J gene is TRBJ2-1, the V gene TRBV2; D is ambiguous. V lost 0 bases and J lost 7, with 7 bases in between. Germline V lookup: CDR1 SNHLY, CDR2 FYNNEI. The CDR3 consists of 13 residues. CDR3 bases: TGTGCCAGCAGTGAAGCCGCTCGGAATGAGCAGTTCTTC. Its protein is CASSEAARNEQFF.

This clonotype was recorded many times. The V and J genes are TRBV20-1 and TRBJ2-5; D remains ambiguous. V shed 5 bases and J shed 4 bases, with 14 bases lying between them. The length of the CDR3 is 13 residues. Germline V gene sequence: CDR1 DFQATT, CDR2 SNEGSKA (reference sequence). The CDR3 loop is CSACSSTVETQYF. The DNA of the CDR3 is TGCAGTGCTTGTTCTAGTACAGTAGAGACCCAGTACTTC.

This clonotype was seen at least ten times. The chain joins TRBV18 to TRBJ2-3, with TRBD2 identical over 9 bases. The junction had 11 bases not matched to a gene; V was cut back by 2 bases and J by 5 bases. CDR1 and CDR2 from the germline V gene are KGHSH and LQKENI. The CDR3 spans 17 residues. The CDR3 sequence is CASSPIPAGGPGDTQYF. For the CDR3, the DNA is TGTGCCAGCTCACCAATACCCGCGGGGGGGCCAGGAGATACGCAGTATTTT.

This clonotype was found many times. The gene calls are TRBV9 and TRBJ2-3; TRBD2 matches at 14 bases. This CDR3 has 17 amino acids. Looked up from germline, CDR1 is SGDLS and CDR2 is YYNGEE. Losses at the gene ends were 0 bases for V and 2 bases for J; bases not matched to a gene: 2. Here the CDR3 DNA reads TGTGCCAGCAGCGTAGGGACTAGCGGGGGGAACACAGATACGCAGTATTTT. Residues: CASSVGTSGGNTDTQYF.

This clonotype is medium-sized within its sample. The chain recombines TRBV15 with TRBJ2-5; TRBD1 matches 7 bases. Per germline, CDR1 LNHNV and CDR2 YYDKDF (reference sequence). J was trimmed by 3 bases and V by 1 base; bases with no gene match: 11. There are 17 residues in the CDR3. CDR3 loop: CATSRGLGTEGEETQYF. The CDR3 region has the DNA TGTGCCACCAGCAGAGGTTTAGGGACAGAGGGAGAAGAGACCCAGTACTTC.

This clonotype was counted ten times or more. The chain has TRBV28 and TRBJ1-5; no definite D call. In germline, CDR1 is MDHEN, CDR2 SYDVKM. V dropped 3 bases and J dropped 7 bases, with 4 bases sitting between them. This CDR3 comprises 11 residues. CDR3 bases: TGTGCCAGCAGTTTTAAACAGCCCCAGCATTTT. Residues: CASSFKQPQHF.

In this sample, this clonotype turned up many times. V usage is TRBV7-9 and J usage is TRBJ2-7; 8 bases map to TRBD1. The V gene end was trimmed by 2 bases and the J gene end by 5 bases; junction bases not matched to a gene: 14. Germline assignment: CDR1 SEHNR and CDR2 FQNEAQ (reference sequence). CDR3 size: 17 residues. The CDR3 DNA follows: TGTGCCAGCAGCTTAACTTGGACAGGGCAAGGCGGGGACGAGCAGTACTTC. Translation gives CASSLTWTGQGGDEQYF.

This clonotype has more than one count but fewer than ten. A much larger clone differs by one base, so this may be a read error. The rearrangement links TRBV5-5 to TRBJ1-2; a possible D gene is TRBD1 (5 bases). Germline lookup yields CDR1 SGHKS and CDR2 YYEKEE (reference sequence). The CDR3 runs 14 residues. The ends were cut back, 0 bases at V and 8 bases at J, with 14 bases in the middle. The CDR3 sequence: CASSLEGKGLGYTF. As DNA, the CDR3 is TGTGCCAGCAGCTTGGAAGGTAAGGGGTTGGGCTACACCTTC.

This clonotype has ten or more counts. The chain employs TRBV5-1 and TRBJ2-1; 12 positions agree with TRBD2. V dropped 4 bases and J dropped 5; count of bases not matched to a gene: 1. This CDR3 is 14 amino acids long. Germline CDR1 is SGHRS and CDR2 is YFSETQ. This CDR3 is CASSLAGGDNEQFF. For the CDR3, the DNA is TGCGCCAGCAGCCTAGCGGGGGGGGACAATGAGCAGTTCTTC.

This clonotype was detected many times. This chain uses TRBV6-5 with TRBJ1-1; 7 bases align to TRBD1. The CDR3 covers 12 residues. Trimming took 8 bases from V and 4 from J; bases not matched to a gene: 4. Germline V gene sequence: CDR1 MNHEY, CDR2 SVGAGI. The CDR3 region has the DNA TGTGCCAGCCGACAGGGAGTCACTGAAGCTTTCTTT. Residues: CASRQGVTEAFF.

To note about this clonotype: At one of its ends the junction is not consistent with the germline gene, which may arise from a read error. This chain links TRBV5-1 with TRBJ1-6, with D possibly being TRBD1 (5 bases). CDR3 size: 15 residues. Germline CDR1 and CDR2: SGHRS and YFSETQ. CDR3 DNA: TGCGCCAGCAGCTTCTTGCAGGGTTTAGGGTCACCCCTCAACTTT. Its protein is CASSFLQGLGSPLNF. The full variable domain, with the rest looked up from reference TRBV5-1 and TRBJ1-6, is KAGVTQTPRYLIKTRGQQVTLSCSPISGHRSVSWYQQTPGQGLQFLFEYFSETQRNKGNFPGRFSGRQFSNSRSEMNVSTLELGDSALYLCASSFLQGLGSPLNFGNGTRLTVT.

Regarding this clonotype: A junction end diverges from the germline sequence, so it may reflect a read error. This chain uses TRBV7-9 with TRBJ1-6, with 8 bases fitting TRBD1. CDR1 and CDR2 (germline): SEHNR, FQNEAQ (reference sequence). The CDR3 is 15 residues long. The DNA for the CDR3 is TGTGCCAGCAGCACCGTTACAGGGGGAAGATCACCCCTCAACTTT. Translation: CASSTVTGGRSPLNF.

This clonotype was recorded at least ten times. The chain couples TRBV9 to TRBJ1-6; perhaps TRBD1 as D (5 bases). Germline V lookup: CDR1 SGDLS, CDR2 YYNGEE. V was pared by 1 base and J by 7 bases, with 18 bases between. The CDR3 totals 17 residues. In DNA form, the CDR3 reads TGTGCCAGCAGCGTAAAGCCAGGGCTCTCAAGAAATTCACCCCTCCACTTT. Translation gives CASSVKPGLSRNSPLHF.

This clonotype was observed at least ten times. This chain uses TRBV5-6 with TRBJ1-6; tentatively, D is TRBD1 (5 bases). Trimming took off 2 bases at V and 7 bases at J, with 10 bases between the two ends. Germline CDR1 and CDR2: SGHDT and YYEEEE. The CDR3 spans 14 residues. CDR3 coding DNA: TGTGCCAGCAGCTTTGGGGGTAACAATTCACCCCTCCACTTT. Translated: CASSFGGNNSPLHF.

This clonotype was counted ten times or more. V gene TRBV29-1 combines with J gene TRBJ1-1; D may be TRBD1 (5 bases). The CDR3 has 12 amino acids. The V gene's germline CDR1 is SQVTM and CDR2 ANQGSEA. Trimming left V 7 bases short and J 4 bases short, with 13 bases between. Here the CDR3 DNA reads TGCAGCGCGGAAGGGGACCCCACTGAAGCTTTCTTT. Protein sequence: CSAEGDPTEAFF.